Listed below are T cell receptor beta chains from one sample, sequenced in a study of blood T cell repertoires in COVID-19. Assay: immunoSEQ multiplex PCR; the TCRdb copy retains only in-frame clones and omits some. This sample has roughly 350,000 clones; approximately 89% occur once, and the top ten carry 10%. Sequencing was performed on peripheral blood. Every receptor here comes from a woman under 40 with COVID-19, enrolled during active disease. Both conserved end residues are trimmed from each CDR3. A D gene is named only where the DNA matches it firmly.

V gene: TRBV6-2/TRBV6-3
D gene: TRBD2
J gene: TRBJ2-7
CDR3 protein: ASSEPPGTSEYEQY

V gene: TRBV27
D gene: .
J gene: TRBJ2-1
CDR3 protein: ASSLSLDSNEQF

V gene: TRBV14
D gene: TRBD1
J gene: TRBJ1-2
CDR3 protein: ASSPAPGQGTYGYT

V gene: TRBV18
D gene: TRBD1
J gene: TRBJ1-4
CDR3 protein: ASSPSGGAGEKLF

V gene: TRBV13
D gene: .
J gene: TRBJ1-1
CDR3 protein: ASSLGQMNTEAF

V gene: TRBV7-6
D gene: .
J gene: TRBJ1-5
CDR3 protein: ASSLDRAGNQPQH

V gene: TRBV12-3/TRBV12-4
D gene: .
J gene: TRBJ2-1
CDR3 protein: ASTPGVHEQF

V gene: TRBV12-3/TRBV12-4
D gene: .
J gene: TRBJ1-1
CDR3 protein: ATSRGTEAF

V gene: TRBV7-8
D gene: TRBD2
J gene: TRBJ2-1
CDR3 protein: ASSLGTSLVSGEQF

V gene: TRBV27
D gene: TRBD1
J gene: TRBJ2-2
CDR3 protein: ASSFRQGAGELF

V gene: TRBV19
D gene: TRBD1
J gene: TRBJ2-3
CDR3 protein: ASKTGANTDTQY

V gene: TRBV19
D gene: TRBD1
J gene: TRBJ1-1
CDR3 protein: ASNPQGVNTEAF

V gene: TRBV7-2
D gene: TRBD2
J gene: TRBJ2-1
CDR3 protein: ASTLQRDWSEQF

V gene: TRBV6-2/TRBV6-3
D gene: .
J gene: TRBJ2-3
CDR3 protein: ASSYWDTSLVTDTQY

V gene: TRBV4-2
D gene: .
J gene: TRBJ2-1
CDR3 protein: ASSQGAASGGPEQF

V gene: TRBV6-2/TRBV6-3
D gene: TRBD1
J gene: TRBJ2-7
CDR3 protein: ASSSPTGRDEQY

V gene: TRBV7-3
D gene: TRBD1
J gene: TRBJ2-2
CDR3 protein: ASSLIDRGNTGELF

V gene: TRBV19
D gene: .
J gene: TRBJ2-2
CDR3 protein: ASSSTGTAGELF

V gene: TRBV6-1
D gene: .
J gene: TRBJ2-3
CDR3 protein: ASSEGTLTDTQY

V gene: TRBV9
D gene: .
J gene: TRBJ1-6
CDR3 protein: ASSARVLPADSPLH

V gene: TRBV7-3
D gene: .
J gene: TRBJ2-3
CDR3 protein: ASSPNPSDYTQY

V gene: TRBV18
D gene: .
J gene: TRBJ2-2
CDR3 protein: ASADRAGTGELF

V gene: TRBV9
D gene: TRBD1
J gene: TRBJ1-4
CDR3 protein: ASSVSDRGNEKLF

V gene: TRBV27
D gene: TRBD1
J gene: TRBJ1-5
CDR3 protein: ASSFPPGTGGRVEEGNQPQH

V gene: TRBV7-9
D gene: TRBD1
J gene: TRBJ1-1
CDR3 protein: ASSLTGVAGNTEAF

V gene: TRBV30
D gene: .
J gene: TRBJ1-2
CDR3 protein: AWSVTGLTSYT

V gene: TRBV19
D gene: TRBD1
J gene: TRBJ1-5
CDR3 protein: ASRQGPISNQPQH

V gene: TRBV15
D gene: TRBD2
J gene: TRBJ2-7
CDR3 protein: ATSRDLGLAEILPYEQY

V gene: TRBV6-5
D gene: .
J gene: TRBJ1-4
CDR3 protein: ATSRRNEKLF

V gene: TRBV7-8
D gene: .
J gene: TRBJ1-1
CDR3 protein: ASSLAGATRTEAF

V gene: TRBV19
D gene: TRBD1
J gene: TRBJ1-6
CDR3 protein: ASSPYGQAGNSPLH

V gene: TRBV30
D gene: TRBD1
J gene: TRBJ1-2
CDR3 protein: ACRTGNYGYT

V gene: TRBV10-3
D gene: .
J gene: TRBJ2-1
CDR3 protein: AILRDRPSGSYNEQF

V gene: TRBV10-3
D gene: .
J gene: TRBJ2-2
CDR3 protein: AISPTGRTGELF

V gene: TRBV13
D gene: .
J gene: TRBJ1-2
CDR3 protein: ASSLRGGVDGYT

V gene: TRBV28
D gene: .
J gene: TRBJ1-2
CDR3 protein: ASSLRGEHGYT

V gene: TRBV28
D gene: TRBD2
J gene: TRBJ2-3
CDR3 protein: ASSYSGSTDTQY

V gene: TRBV28
D gene: .
J gene: TRBJ1-6
CDR3 protein: ASRLQGRGSPLH

V gene: TRBV18
D gene: .
J gene: TRBJ2-1
CDR3 protein: ASSPGTLGDEQF

V gene: TRBV24-1
D gene: TRBD1
J gene: TRBJ2-7
CDR3 protein: ATSDPGRTGYEQY

V gene: TRBV18
D gene: .
J gene: TRBJ2-7
CDR3 protein: ASSPPTRSYEQY

V gene: TRBV2
D gene: TRBD1
J gene: TRBJ2-2
CDR3 protein: ASSEAGQGAGELF

V gene: TRBV4-3
D gene: TRBD2
J gene: TRBJ2-7
CDR3 protein: ASSQDVGGDEQY

V gene: TRBV5-4
D gene: TRBD2
J gene: TRBJ2-7
CDR3 protein: ASSSSGSSIEQY

V gene: TRBV5-4
D gene: .
J gene: TRBJ2-5
CDR3 protein: ASSLKGAGGETQY

V gene: TRBV5-6
D gene: .
J gene: TRBJ1-6
CDR3 protein: ASSRTPKGPLH

V gene: TRBV5-1
D gene: .
J gene: TRBJ2-7
CDR3 protein: ASSLVAGFEQY

V gene: TRBV5-4
D gene: TRBD2
J gene: TRBJ2-1
CDR3 protein: ASSLDLAAYNEQF

V gene: TRBV5-1
D gene: .
J gene: TRBJ2-3
CDR3 protein: ASSLIGGEGDTQY

V gene: TRBV5-5
D gene: .
J gene: TRBJ2-1
CDR3 protein: ASGPKGQGRAGGFNEQF

V gene: TRBV9
D gene: TRBD1
J gene: TRBJ1-1
CDR3 protein: ASSQGAVGMNTEAF

V gene: TRBV10-1
D gene: .
J gene: TRBJ2-3
CDR3 protein: ASSRGASTDTQY

V gene: TRBV3-1/TRBV3-2
D gene: TRBD1
J gene: TRBJ1-2
CDR3 protein: ASRPTGGDYGYT

V gene: TRBV4-2
D gene: TRBD2
J gene: TRBJ2-1
CDR3 protein: ASSISGDNEQF

V gene: TRBV7-2
D gene: TRBD1
J gene: TRBJ2-1
CDR3 protein: ASSSPRQGSYNEQF

V gene: TRBV6-5
D gene: .
J gene: TRBJ2-3
CDR3 protein: ASSSGDGTDTQY

V gene: TRBV2
D gene: TRBD1
J gene: TRBJ1-2
CDR3 protein: ASSEGRWTGDYGYT

V gene: TRBV7-6
D gene: .
J gene: TRBJ1-1
CDR3 protein: ASSTHLGNTEAF